These T cell receptor beta chains were read from a single sample in a study of cytomegalovirus exposure and HLA in healthy donors. Sequencing used immunoSEQ multiplex PCR; TCRdb keeps in-frame clones, though not all of them. The table lists 45,000 to 70,000 clones. Sequencing was done on a sample of PBMCs. The receptors originated from a woman aged 30 to 39 in good health and CMV-seropositive. Both conserved end residues are part of each CDR3. The D gene is left open where the match is weak.

v_call: TRBV7-9
d_call: TRBD2
j_call: TRBJ2-4
cdr3_nt: TGTGCCAGCAGCCCCGGACTAGGAAAAAACATTCAGTACTTC
cdr3_aa: CASSPGLGKNIQYF

v_call: TRBV9
d_call: .
j_call: TRBJ1-1
cdr3_nt: TGTGCCAGCAGCGTATCCGCTGCGGCCGAAGCTTTCTTT
cdr3_aa: CASSVSAAAEAFF

v_call: TRBV5-4
d_call: TRBD1
j_call: TRBJ1-2
cdr3_nt: TGTGCCAGCAGCTTGCTTGGGACAGCCTATGGCTACACCTTC
cdr3_aa: CASSLLGTAYGYTF

v_call: TRBV6-5
d_call: .
j_call: TRBJ1-3
cdr3_nt: TGTGCCAGCAGTTACAGGGGAGGCACCATATATTTT
cdr3_aa: CASSYRGGTIYF

v_call: TRBV14
d_call: .
j_call: TRBJ2-7
cdr3_nt: TGTGCCAGCAGCCAAGAGGGCAACTCCTACGAGCAGTACTTC
cdr3_aa: CASSQEGNSYEQYF

v_call: TRBV27
d_call: TRBD1
j_call: TRBJ1-2
cdr3_nt: TGTGCCAGCAGTCCCACAGGGGGCGTTGGCTACACCTTC
cdr3_aa: CASSPTGGVGYTF

v_call: TRBV11-2
d_call: TRBD1
j_call: TRBJ1-5
cdr3_nt: TGTGCCAGCAGCTTAGGGACAGGGACCCATCAGCCCCAGCATTTT
cdr3_aa: CASSLGTGTHQPQHF

v_call: TRBV9
d_call: TRBD2
j_call: TRBJ2-2
cdr3_nt: TGTGCCAGCAGCCTAGGACTAGTAGCTACCGGGGAGCTGTTTTTT
cdr3_aa: CASSLGLVATGELFF

v_call: TRBV4-2
d_call: TRBD2
j_call: TRBJ2-1
cdr3_nt: TGTGCCAGCAGCCAAGATCCGGGACTAGCGGGAGATAATGAGCAGTTCTTC
cdr3_aa: CASSQDPGLAGDNEQFF

v_call: TRBV4-1
d_call: .
j_call: TRBJ2-7
cdr3_nt: TGCGCCAGCAGCCAGCCCCTTAGGGAGTCCTACGAGCAGTACTTC
cdr3_aa: CASSQPLRESYEQYF

v_call: TRBV6-1
d_call: .
j_call: TRBJ2-1
cdr3_nt: TGTGCCAGCAGTGAAGCGCTTGGTTGGGACACCCCCGACAATGAGCAGTTCTTC
cdr3_aa: CASSEALGWDTPDNEQFF

v_call: TRBV11-3
d_call: .
j_call: TRBJ1-1
cdr3_nt: TGTGCCAGCAGCCAACTAGGAGGGTCGGACACTGAAGCTTTCTTT
cdr3_aa: CASSQLGGSDTEAFF

v_call: TRBV14
d_call: .
j_call: TRBJ2-7
cdr3_nt: TGTGCCAGCAGCCAAATGACAGTTAGCTCCTACGAGCAGTACTTC
cdr3_aa: CASSQMTVSSYEQYF

v_call: TRBV4-2
d_call: TRBD2
j_call: TRBJ2-3
cdr3_nt: TGTGCCAGCAGCCCTGGACTAGCGGGGGTAAGCACAGATACGCAGTATTTT
cdr3_aa: CASSPGLAGVSTDTQYF

v_call: TRBV6-6
d_call: TRBD1
j_call: TRBJ2-7
cdr3_nt: TGTGCCAGCAGTTCCCCGGGACAGGCTTCCTACGAGCAGTACTTC
cdr3_aa: CASSSPGQASYEQYF

v_call: TRBV25-1
d_call: .
j_call: TRBJ1-1
cdr3_nt: TGTGCCAGCAGTCTACGGGGGGTCACTGAAGCTTTCTTT
cdr3_aa: CASSLRGVTEAFF

v_call: TRBV5-1
d_call: TRBD1
j_call: TRBJ1-2
cdr3_nt: TGCGCCAGCAGCTTGGGGCAGGGGGCTGCTGGCTACACCTTC
cdr3_aa: CASSLGQGAAGYTF

v_call: TRBV19
d_call: TRBD1
j_call: TRBJ1-4
cdr3_nt: TGTGCCAGTAGTACAGGGGGCGCGTTAGGGACTAATGAAAAACTGTTTTTT
cdr3_aa: CASSTGGALGTNEKLFF

v_call: TRBV19
d_call: TRBD2
j_call: TRBJ2-7
cdr3_nt: TGTGCCAGTAGCACCACCCCGGGGGGAGTCTCCTACGAGCAGTACTTC
cdr3_aa: CASSTTPGGVSYEQYF

v_call: TRBV7-2
d_call: TRBD2
j_call: TRBJ2-7
cdr3_nt: TGTGCCAGCAGCCCGAGACTAGCGGGAACCTACGAGCAGTACTTC
cdr3_aa: CASSPRLAGTYEQYF

v_call: TRBV5-6
d_call: .
j_call: TRBJ1-1
cdr3_nt: TGTGCCAGCAGCTTTCCAGGGGAGAACACTGAAGCTTTCTTT
cdr3_aa: CASSFPGENTEAFF

v_call: TRBV28
d_call: TRBD1
j_call: TRBJ2-5
cdr3_nt: TGTGCCAGCAGCCAAGGTTCCAGGGGGCGCAGAGAGACCCAGTACTTC
cdr3_aa: CASSQGSRGRRETQYF

v_call: TRBV10-3
d_call: TRBD2
j_call: TRBJ2-7
cdr3_nt: TGTGCCATCAGTGACGTGACTAGCGTGGACTACGAGCAGTACTTC
cdr3_aa: CAISDVTSVDYEQYF

v_call: TRBV9
d_call: .
j_call: TRBJ2-3
cdr3_nt: TGTGCCAGCAGCGTAGCCCAGGGGGGTCTGAGAGATACGCAGTATTTT
cdr3_aa: CASSVAQGGLRDTQYF

v_call: TRBV2
d_call: TRBD1
j_call: TRBJ2-5
cdr3_nt: TGTGCCAGCAGCCAGACAGGGGGAGGCCAAGAGACCCAGTACTTC
cdr3_aa: CASSQTGGGQETQYF

v_call: TRBV29-1
d_call: .
j_call: TRBJ2-1
cdr3_nt: TGCAGCGTTGAAGAGATCAGGGCTAGTGAGCAGTTCTTC
cdr3_aa: CSVEEIRASEQFF

v_call: TRBV23-1
d_call: .
j_call: TRBJ2-1
cdr3_nt: TGCGCCAGCAGTCAACGGGGGCAGTTCTTC
cdr3_aa: CASSQRGQFF

v_call: TRBV6-5
d_call: .
j_call: TRBJ1-4
cdr3_nt: TGTGCCAGCAGTTCCGGGAGACTAAATGAAAAACTGTTTTTT
cdr3_aa: CASSSGRLNEKLFF

v_call: TRBV7-9
d_call: .
j_call: TRBJ1-4
cdr3_nt: TGTGCCAGCAGCCAGTGGGGGCGCAGGGCTAATGAAAAACTGTTTTTT
cdr3_aa: CASSQWGRRANEKLFF

v_call: TRBV19
d_call: .
j_call: TRBJ2-3
cdr3_nt: TGTGCCAGTAGTACGGCGGGACGACCCAGCCTATGGAGCACAGATACGCAGTATTTT
cdr3_aa: CASSTAGRPSLWSTDTQYF

v_call: TRBV5-1
d_call: TRBD2
j_call: TRBJ2-7
cdr3_nt: TGCGCCAGCAGCTTTGGGACTAGCGGGAGGACCGAGCAGTACTTC
cdr3_aa: CASSFGTSGRTEQYF

v_call: TRBV9
d_call: TRBD2
j_call: TRBJ2-7
cdr3_nt: TGTGCCAGCAGCGTGGCTAGCGGATCCTACGAGCAGTACTTC
cdr3_aa: CASSVASGSYEQYF

v_call: TRBV9
d_call: .
j_call: TRBJ1-1
cdr3_nt: TGTGCCAGCAGCGCCATCGGACTTCTGAACACTGAAGCTTTCTTT
cdr3_aa: CASSAIGLLNTEAFF

v_call: TRBV7-9
d_call: .
j_call: TRBJ2-2
cdr3_nt: TGTGCCAGCAGCCTATCAGTCGGGGGCACCGGGGAGCTGTTTTTT
cdr3_aa: CASSLSVGGTGELFF

v_call: TRBV6-5
d_call: TRBD2
j_call: TRBJ2-7
cdr3_nt: TGTGCCAGCAGTTACGCCGGGACTAGTATCTACGAGCAGTACTTC
cdr3_aa: CASSYAGTSIYEQYF

v_call: TRBV7-9
d_call: .
j_call: TRBJ1-1
cdr3_nt: TGTGCCAGCAGCTCGGTCTTGAACACTGAAGCTTTCTTT
cdr3_aa: CASSSVLNTEAFF

v_call: TRBV6-1
d_call: TRBD2
j_call: TRBJ2-1
cdr3_nt: TGTGCCAGCAAAGCTAGCGGAACCAATGAGCAGTTCTTC
cdr3_aa: CASKASGTNEQFF

v_call: TRBV4-1
d_call: TRBD2
j_call: TRBJ2-7
cdr3_nt: TGCGCCAGCAGCCCCGGGGGGGGCCGATCTTACGAGCAGTACTTC
cdr3_aa: CASSPGGGRSYEQYF

v_call: TRBV7-3
d_call: .
j_call: TRBJ2-1
cdr3_nt: TGTGCCAGCAGCCCGACTAGCTACAATGAGCAGTTCTTC
cdr3_aa: CASSPTSYNEQFF

v_call: TRBV7-6
d_call: TRBD1
j_call: TRBJ1-1
cdr3_nt: TGTGCCAGCAGCCGTACAGGGGGCACTGAAGCTTTCTTT
cdr3_aa: CASSRTGGTEAFF

v_call: TRBV4-2
d_call: .
j_call: TRBJ1-6
cdr3_nt: TGTGCCAGCAGCCAAGAGGTACACAGAGATAATTCACCCCTACACTTT
cdr3_aa: CASSQEVHRDNSPLHF